The clone carrying this T cell receptor (beta chain) was recorded a few times. TCRdb passed the 5' RACE reads through MiXCR, listing each CDR3 protein once. The table shows about 580,000 distinct CDR3 sequences, with roughly a sixth occurring only once. The data stem from a study of T cells after yellow fever vaccination. With V trimmed by 3 bases and J by 5 bases, 11 bases remained unmatched. Germline lookup yields CDR1 SGHDT and CDR2 YYEEEE. The CDR3 extends over 15 amino acids. This clonotype was sampled from a man aged 18 to 29 who received the YFV17D yellow fever vaccine. The rearrangement links TRBV5-6 to TRBJ2-7; TRBD1 aligns across 7 bases. This specimen consisted of PBMCs, obtained roughly 5 days after the first yellow fever vaccination. The CDR3 sequence is CASSSRDRKGHEQYV. CDR3 DNA sequence: TGTGCCAGCAGCTCCCGGGACAGAAAAGGTCACGAGCAGTACGTC.